Listed below are T cell receptor beta chains from one sample, sequenced in a study of vaccination and CD4 T cells after COVID-19. TCRdb ran MiXCR on the PCR reads and lists one entry per CDR3 protein. Altogether more than 15,000 distinct CDR3 sequences are present, 45% to 50% being singletons, with the ten largest covering about 4%. For these TCRs, the target antigens are not known. The sample in question was CD4+ T cells from blood, cultured in vitro, obtained before SARS-CoV-2 vaccination. All receptors derive from a human donor who had recovered from COVID-19. The conserved cysteine and the conserved F or W are not part of the CDR3 here. Fields, in order: clone size, J gene, CDR3 length, V gene, CDR3 protein. Only part of the rows carry a size: once, few, many, or a class if the clone is expanded.

size: .; J: TRBJ2-3; length: 12; V: TRBV5-1; CDR3: ASSFGGNTDTQY
size: .; J: TRBJ2-7; length: 15; V: TRBV7-9; CDR3: ASSKGSPTATFYEQY
size: few; J: TRBJ1-2; length: 10; V: TRBV29-1; CDR3: SVEAENYGYT
size: .; J: TRBJ1-1; length: 11; V: TRBV6-2/TRBV6-3; CDR3: ASRQQGKTEAF
size: .; J: TRBJ2-7; length: 12; V: TRBV5-6; CDR3: ASSLAGTYYEQY
size: .; J: TRBJ1-2; length: 12; V: TRBV6-2/TRBV6-3; CDR3: ASIDGAGGDGYT
size: .; J: TRBJ2-1; length: 14; V: TRBV15; CDR3: ATSRDRLGSFREQF
size: few; J: TRBJ2-7; length: 9; V: TRBV10-3; CDR3: AISEGYEQY
size: .; J: TRBJ1-1; length: 16; V: TRBV24-1; CDR3: ATRSSDRASAMNTEAF
size: few; J: TRBJ1-6; length: 13; V: TRBV7-9; CDR3: ASSLGPDGNSPLH
size: .; J: TRBJ1-2; length: 13; V: TRBV6-2/TRBV6-3; CDR3: ASSYSTDRGYGYT
size: once; J: TRBJ2-3; length: 16; V: TRBV27; CDR3: ASRRSGAVMEVRDTQY
size: once; J: TRBJ2-7; length: 14; V: TRBV5-1; CDR3: ASSGGLRDIHYEQY
size: .; J: TRBJ2-5; length: 9; V: TRBV28; CDR3: ASSSRETQY
size: .; J: TRBJ1-2; length: 12; V: TRBV28; CDR3: ATTGQASWNGYT
size: few; J: TRBJ2-7; length: 13; V: TRBV27; CDR3: ASSVGGDYFYEQY
size: .; J: TRBJ1-6; length: 13; V: TRBV5-4; CDR3: ASSLETVRDSPLH
size: .; J: TRBJ1-1; length: 15; V: TRBV6-2/TRBV6-3; CDR3: ASSSFGQGSSGTEAF
size: .; J: TRBJ2-3; length: 13; V: TRBV6-2/TRBV6-3; CDR3: ASSYEGQGTDTQY
size: few; J: TRBJ2-1; length: 13; V: TRBV20-1; CDR3: SASDGTGPYNEQF
size: few; J: TRBJ1-5; length: 14; V: TRBV6-1; CDR3: ASSDLRRDRDQPQH
size: few; J: TRBJ2-7; length: 13; V: TRBV27; CDR3: ASSNLRDRVHEQY
size: few; J: TRBJ2-1; length: 12; V: TRBV20-1; CDR3: SARTSGDYNEQF
size: .; J: TRBJ2-2; length: 9; V: TRBV11-3; CDR3: ASRRTGELF
size: few; J: TRBJ1-1; length: 14; V: TRBV7-9; CDR3: ASSSTLTGMNTEAF
size: .; J: TRBJ1-1; length: 13; V: TRBV27; CDR3: ASSLRIGAATEAF
size: .; J: TRBJ2-7; length: 14; V: TRBV5-1; CDR3: ASSLAWTGAGYEQY
size: .; J: TRBJ2-5; length: 14; V: TRBV7-2; CDR3: ASSLATLAGGETQY
size: once; J: TRBJ1-4; length: 13; V: TRBV20-1; CDR3: SARIPGGPNEKLF
size: .; J: TRBJ1-5; length: 12; V: TRBV20-1; CDR3: SASRAVGNQPQH
size: .; J: TRBJ1-6; length: 15; V: TRBV6-2/TRBV6-3; CDR3: ASSYARGRRSNSPLH
size: .; J: TRBJ1-5; length: 15; V: TRBV28; CDR3: SSSLSSGSHSNQPQH
size: .; J: TRBJ1-5; length: 13; V: TRBV18; CDR3: ASSPEGQGDQPQH
size: .; J: TRBJ2-5; length: 13; V: TRBV20-1; CDR3: SARPGGSYQETQY
size: few; J: TRBJ2-1; length: 14; V: TRBV7-2; CDR3: ASSSTRQGHLNEQF
size: .; J: TRBJ1-5; length: 10; V: TRBV28; CDR3: ASNRLGQPQH
size: .; J: TRBJ1-2; length: 11; V: TRBV5-1; CDR3: ASSFSGNDGYT
size: once; J: TRBJ1-6; length: 11; V: TRBV2; CDR3: ASRGQYNSPLH
size: .; J: TRBJ2-5; length: 13; V: TRBV20-1; CDR3: SARDHRQVDETQY
size: .; J: TRBJ1-1; length: 9; V: TRBV10-3; CDR3: AIRRTGQAF